Listed below are T cell receptor beta chains from one sample, sequenced in a study of beta chain features in type 1 diabetes. Only in-frame clones appear in the TCRdb table, and some are missing; sequencing was by immunoSEQ multiplex PCR. The sample yields hundreds of thousands of clones, around 15% seen once. Source material: naive CD4+ T cells from blood. These receptor sequences come from a man aged 18 to 29 with type 1 diabetes. Both conserved end residues are part of each CDR3. D genes are given only for firm matches. Not all rows give a size; the values are once, few, many and, for expanded clones, a class.

abundance	d_gene	j_gene	v_gene	len	CDR3nt	CDR3aa
.	.	TRBJ2-5	TRBV7-9	13	TGTGCCAGCAGCTTAGACAACCCAGCGGCCCAGTACTTC	CASSLDNPAAQYF
few	.	TRBJ2-2	TRBV29-1	15	TGCAGCGTCGATACGAGGCCCCGAGGCACCGGGGAGCTGTTTTTT	CSVDTRPRGTGELFF
.	.	TRBJ2-1	TRBV9	16	TGTGCCAGCAGCGTCAATCATGACAGTGGGTTTGTTGAGCAGTTCTTC	CASSVNHDSGFVEQFF
.	TRBD2	TRBJ2-7	TRBV27	15	TGTGCCAGCAGTTTGGTGGGACTAGGGTCCTACGAGCAGTACTTC	CASSLVGLGSYEQYF
.	TRBD1	TRBJ2-1	TRBV6-6	13	TGTGCCAGCAGCCCCCTCAGGGGGAATGAGCAGTTCTTC	CASSPLRGNEQFF
few	.	TRBJ1-2	TRBV11-1	13	TGTGCCAGCAGCTCGACTAGAAGCTATGGCTACACCTTC	CASSSTRSYGYTF
.	.	TRBJ2-3	TRBV5-1	12	TGCGCCAGCAGCTCCGCCTTTGATACGCAGTATTTT	CASSSAFDTQYF
few	.	TRBJ1-6	TRBV6-5	15	TGTGCCAGCAGTTACTGGGCAGTAGATAATTCACCCCTCCACTTT	CASSYWAVDNSPLHF
few	.	TRBJ2-5	TRBV6-5	15	TGTGCCAGCAGCAGATCAGGGGCCCTACAAGAGACCCAGTACTTC	CASSRSGALQETQYF
few	.	TRBJ2-7	TRBV7-9	15	TGTGCCAGCAGCTTAGTTGTAGCCCCCTCCTACGAGCAGTACTTC	CASSLVVAPSYEQYF
.	TRBD1	TRBJ2-1	TRBV27	15	TGTGCCAGCAGTTCTGGGGACAGGATTTTCAATGAGCAGTTCTTC	CASSSGDRIFNEQFF
.	.	TRBJ2-3	TRBV10-3	16	TGTGCCATCAGTGAGAGACAGGTTAGGGGCACAGATACGCAGTATTTT	CAISERQVRGTDTQYF
.	.	TRBJ1-1	TRBV2	13	TGTGCCAGCAGTGCTACTAGACACACTGAAGCTTTCTTT	CASSATRHTEAFF
.	.	TRBJ2-3	TRBV28	13	TGTGCCAGCAGTTCCCAAGACACAGATACGCAGTATTTT	CASSSQDTDTQYF
.	.	TRBJ2-1	TRBV9	11	TGTGCCAGCGGCGTCTTAGATGAGCAGTTCTTC	CASGVLDEQFF
.	.	TRBJ2-1	TRBV7-3	15	TGTGCCAGCAGCTTGATCCCGGGCCCTAACAATGAGCAGTTCTTC	CASSLIPGPNNEQFF
.	TRBD2	TRBJ2-1	TRBV27	15	TGTGCCAGCAGTTTACTAGCGGATAGTTACAATGAGCAGTTCTTC	CASSLLADSYNEQFF
.	TRBD1	TRBJ2-7	TRBV6-5	16	TGTGCCAGCAGTTTACGACCGACAGGGACCCACTACGAGCAGTACTTC	CASSLRPTGTHYEQYF
.	.	TRBJ2-1	TRBV15	11	TGTGCCACCAGCCGGGACAATGAGCAGTTCTTC	CATSRDNEQFF
.	.	TRBJ1-1	TRBV30	13	TGTGCCTGGAGTAAGGGGCTGAGCACTGAAGCTTTCTTT	CAWSKGLSTEAFF
.	.	TRBJ1-2	TRBV29-1	15	TGCAGCGTTGAAGCTCCCTGGTACGAAAGGTCTGGCTACACCTTC	CSVEAPWYERSGYTF
.	TRBD1	TRBJ2-3	TRBV18	14	TGTGCCAGCTCACAGGGACAGGGGCCAGATACGCAGTATTTT	CASSQGQGPDTQYF
.	TRBD2	TRBJ2-1	TRBV5-1	16	TGCGCCAGCAGCTTGGACGGACTAGCGGGCTACAATGAGCAGTTCTTC	CASSLDGLAGYNEQFF
few	TRBD1	TRBJ1-5	TRBV30	17	TGTGCCTGGACTTCCGGGACAGGGATCCCCAGCAATCAGCCCCAGCATTTT	CAWTSGTGIPSNQPQHF
.	TRBD1	TRBJ2-2	TRBV19	15	TGTGCCAGTAGTCGACAGGGTATTAACACCGGGGAGCTGTTTTTT	CASSRQGINTGELFF
.	.	TRBJ2-2	TRBV19	11	TGTGCCAGGAGAAACACCGGGGAGCTGTTTTTT	CARRNTGELFF
.	.	TRBJ1-5	TRBV29-1	13	TGCAGCGTCGGACACAAAGTGGATCAGCCCCAGCATTTT	CSVGHKVDQPQHF
few	.	TRBJ1-2	TRBV7-2	17	TGTGCCAGCAGCTTAGCGTTGGACAGAGTATCTTACTATGGCTACACCTTC	CASSLALDRVSYYGYTF